The rows below give T cell receptor beta chains drawn from one sample of a study of blood T cell repertoires in COVID-19. Data came from immunoSEQ multiplex PCR; TCRdb stores just in-frame clones and leaves some out. The table includes more than 150,000 clones, around 84% detected once. The source material was peripheral blood. The source of these receptors is a man aged 45-65 years with active or convalescent COVID-19. The CDR3 runs from the conserved cysteine through the conserved F or W. The D gene is left open where the match is weak. Only part of the rows carry a size: once, few, many, or a class if the clone is expanded.

j_call clone_size d_call v_call cdr3_nt cdr3_aa
TRBJ2-2 - - TRBV9 TGTGCCAGCAGCGTAGAGAGTGTCCAGGCCGGGGAGCTGTTTTTT CASSVESVQAGELFF
TRBJ2-1 once TRBD2 TRBV7-9 TGTGCCAGCAGCTACCCCCTAGCGGGAGAGTTCTTC CASSYPLAGEFF
TRBJ1-6 - TRBD1 TRBV27 TGTGCCAGCCGAAAACCGGGACAGGGCTCACCCCTCCACTTT CASRKPGQGSPLHF
TRBJ1-6 - TRBD1 TRBV27 TGTGCCAGCAGCCAGGACAGGGGGCGTAGGGCCCTCCACTTT CASSQDRGRRALHF
TRBJ1-1 - - TRBV9 TGTGCCAGCAGCGTAGCCGACACTGAAGCTTTCTTT CASSVADTEAFF
TRBJ2-3 - - TRBV27 TGTGCCAGCAGTTTGGCTGGAGCCACTAGCACAGATACGCAGTATTTT CASSLAGATSTDTQYF
TRBJ2-1 once TRBD2 TRBV27 TGTGCCAGCAGGACTAGCGGACAGGATGAGCAGTTCTTC CASRTSGQDEQFF
TRBJ1-3 - - TRBV19 TGTGCCAGTAGTATAGGGGCTGCTGGAAACACCATATATTTT CASSIGAAGNTIYF
TRBJ2-3 - - TRBV6-1 TGTGCCAGCAGTGAAGTGCGGCCAGATACGCAGTATTTT CASSEVRPDTQYF
TRBJ2-3 - - TRBV7-6 TGTGCCAGCAGCCCCCGTATCACAGATACGCAGTATTTT CASSPRITDTQYF
TRBJ2-2 once TRBD1 TRBV10-3 TGTGCCAATCAAAGGGACAGGAGCACCGGGGAGCTGTTTTTT CANQRDRSTGELFF
TRBJ2-5 - TRBD2 TRBV7-9 TGTGCCAGCAGCGGGGGACTAGCGGCCCAAGAGACCCAGTACTTC CASSGGLAAQETQYF
TRBJ1-2 - TRBD1 TRBV6-2/TRBV6-3 TGTGCCAGCAGCCCCTCCCGGGACAGTGACACCTTC CASSPSRDSDTF
TRBJ1-2 - TRBD1 TRBV10-3 TGTGCCATCGGTCTCACAGGGGGAAAGGGCTATGGCTACACCTTC CAIGLTGGKGYGYTF
TRBJ1-2 - - TRBV10-2 TGCGCCAGCAGTGAGTCTGCAGGCCTTTCTAACTATGGCTACACCTTC CASSESAGLSNYGYTF
TRBJ1-1 - TRBD1 TRBV29-1 TGCAGCGTGATGGGACAGGGAAACACTGAAGCTTTCTTT CSVMGQGNTEAFF
TRBJ2-7 - - TRBV12-2 TGTGCAAGTCGTCCCGGTATCCTAGTCGAGCAGTACTTC CASRPGILVEQYF
TRBJ1-1 - - TRBV5-4 TGTGCCAGCAGCTTGTTACAGGGTAGCGCTGAAGCTTTCTTT CASSLLQGSAEAFF
TRBJ2-2 - - TRBV4-3 TGCGCCAGCAGCCCTGGGACTTCGAACACCGGGGAGCTGTTTTTT CASSPGTSNTGELFF
TRBJ1-4 - - TRBV4-2 TGTGCCAGCAGCCAAGAGAGCCCATGGGGGGAAACGGAAAAACTGTTTTTT CASSQESPWGETEKLFF
TRBJ2-7 - TRBD1 TRBV5-1 TGCGCCAGCAGCTGGGCACCGGGACAGGGGTACGAGCAGTACTTC CASSWAPGQGYEQYF
TRBJ2-1 once TRBD2 TRBV30 TGTGCCTGGAGTACGGGAGGGTCGGGCAATGAGCAGTTCTTC CAWSTGGSGNEQFF
TRBJ2-7 - - TRBV18 TGTGCCAGCGCCGCAGGGTCAACCTACGAGCAGTACTTC CASAAGSTYEQYF
TRBJ2-3 - - TRBV3-1/TRBV3-2 TGTGCCAGCAGCCCCCTACAGGGCCGAGATACGCAGTATTTT CASSPLQGRDTQYF
TRBJ2-2 many - TRBV19 TGTGCCAGTACCACCACCACTTTAATGAACACCGGGGAGCTGTTTTTT CASTTTTLMNTGELFF
TRBJ2-7 - TRBD1 TRBV4-2 TGTGCCAGCAGCAAGAGGTCTACCGGGACAGAAGAATACGAGCAGTACTTC CASSKRSTGTEEYEQYF
TRBJ2-2 - - TRBV6-6 TGTGCCAGCAAGACCGGACTACTTAACACCGGGGAGCTGTTTTTT CASKTGLLNTGELFF
TRBJ2-7 - - TRBV9 TGTGCCAGCAGCAAGGACTCCGGCGAGCAGTACTTC CASSKDSGEQYF